The subject of this entry is one T cell receptor beta chain. The antigen remains unidentified. CDR1 and CDR2 (germline): MNHEY, SVGAGI. V lost 0 bases and J lost 1, with 9 bases in between. CDR3 length: 15 residues. PCR amplification relied on 60 Vbeta primers (plus 13 Jbeta primers). The method was immunoSEQ multiplex PCR; TCRdb's version includes in-frame clones alone and lacks a portion of them. The sample yields over 150,000 clones, 68% seen once. The record originates from a study of cytomegalovirus exposure and HLA in healthy donors. Findings and caveats of the study: The authors excluded some V segments, including TRBV6-2 and TRBV6-3, as indistinguishable.

The J gene is TRBJ1-1, the V gene TRBV6-5, with no clear D. The material sequenced was PBMCs. The receptor was derived from a woman aged 40 to 50 in good health and CMV-seropositive. As DNA, the CDR3 is TGTGCCAGCAGTTACTCGATCTCCGGGAACACTGAAGCTTTCTTT. Its protein is CASSYSISGNTEAFF.